This T cell receptor beta chain was found in a study of blood T cell repertoires in COVID-19 (dated by TCRdb to about 2020). As for the study more broadly: Collaborator samples came from the United States, Italy and Spain and covered acute and convalescent phases of COVID-19. The material from the prospective study consisted of cDNA or gDNA derived from T cells, B-cell-depleted T cells, or PBMCs. Deeply sampled blood TCRbeta repertoires from subjects exposed to, actively infected with, or recovered from COVID-19 were included in the dataset. The repertoires were made available in a free public database intended to serve as a resource for research on the immune response to SARS-CoV-2. Samples were obtained from the ongoing ImmuneRACE study (first 160 participants) and from 1,254 subjects provided by 6 global collaborators. Sample metadata almost always included a de-identified subject ID, COVID-19 status, age in years and sex. HLA class I and class II types, where available, came from metadata supplied by the sample provider rather than from assay-based typing.

TCRbeta CDR3 regions were amplified from genomic DNA by means of the immunoSEQ Assay, a bias-controlled multiplex PCR. Per the original workflow: Within the assay, amplification of reference gene primers was used to estimate how many nucleated cells each sample contained. To quantify the absolute abundance of each unique TCRbeta CDR3 rearrangement, sequence reads were collapsed and filtered. Productive Simpson clonality was computed per sample as the square root of Simpson's diversity index over productive rearrangements. TCRdb mirrors the immuneACCESS table, restricted to in-frame sequences. Some clones are absent from its copies; in checked studies, under half trace to an unresolved V gene, and the reason for the others is unknown. The V and J calls and the clone size are those of that table, but D and trimming were determined from the DNA. This sample has under 200,000 clones in its table, and 88% of those were observed once. The top ten clones comprise around 1.5% of the sample.

The germline ends are 7 bases apart after V is trimmed by 5 bases and J by 3 bases. The CDR3 sequence holds 12 residues, the cysteine and phenylalanine included. Here the CDR3 DNA is all that survives: 36 bases in frame from base 1. Looking up the germline V gene yields CDR1 MNHEY and CDR2 SVGAGI. Remarks on this clone: No antigen is known for it. No base quality information exists; no much larger clone differs at one position. This same CDR3 is encoded by further DNA sequences in the sample.

The paper's findings and limits, for the study overall: The amount of clinical and demographic metadata varied by source and participant and was provided uncurated.

Whole blood was collected in K2EDTA tubes by collaborating institutions according to the institutions' own protocols. Collaborator samples were shipped for TCRbeta analysis as frozen whole blood, isolated PBMCs, or DNA extracted from either sample type. This receptor was taken from a man younger than 30 with active or convalescent COVID-19. The chain was built from TRBV6-5 and TRBJ1-1; no D gene can be assigned with confidence. Specimen: peripheral blood. The CDR3 amino acid sequence is: CASSSRDTEAFF. The DNA is as follows: TGTGCCAGCAGTAGCCGGGACACTGAAGCTTTCTTT.